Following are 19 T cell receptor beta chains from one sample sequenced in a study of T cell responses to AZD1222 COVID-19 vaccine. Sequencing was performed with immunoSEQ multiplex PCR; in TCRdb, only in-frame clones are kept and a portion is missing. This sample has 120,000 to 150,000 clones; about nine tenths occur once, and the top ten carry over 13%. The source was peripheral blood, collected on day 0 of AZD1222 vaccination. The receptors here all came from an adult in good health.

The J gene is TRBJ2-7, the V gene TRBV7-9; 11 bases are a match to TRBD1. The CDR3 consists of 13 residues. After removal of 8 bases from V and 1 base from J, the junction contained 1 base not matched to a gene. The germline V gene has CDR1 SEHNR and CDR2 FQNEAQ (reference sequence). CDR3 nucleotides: TGTGCCAGCGGGACAGGGGGGTCCTACGAGCAGTACTTC. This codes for CASGTGGSYEQYF.

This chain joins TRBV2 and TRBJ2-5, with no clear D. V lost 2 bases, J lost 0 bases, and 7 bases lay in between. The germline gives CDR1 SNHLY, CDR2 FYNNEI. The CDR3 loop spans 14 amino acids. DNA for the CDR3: TGTGCCAGCAGTGAAAGGTCCTACCAAGAGACCCAGTACTTC. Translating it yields CASSERSYQETQYF. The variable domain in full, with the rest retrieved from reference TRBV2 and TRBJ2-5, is EPEVTQTPSHQVTQMGQEVILRCVPISNHLYFYWYRQILGQKVEFLVSFYNNEISEKSEIFDDQFSVERPDGSNFTLKIRSTKLEDSAMYFCASSERSYQETQYFGPGTRLLVL.

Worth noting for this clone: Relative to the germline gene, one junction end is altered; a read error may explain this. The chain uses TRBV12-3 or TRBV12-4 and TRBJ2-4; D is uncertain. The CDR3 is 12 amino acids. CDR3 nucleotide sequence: TGCCAACCAGAGTTAGCCAAAAACATTCAGTACTTC. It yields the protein CQPELAKNIQYF.

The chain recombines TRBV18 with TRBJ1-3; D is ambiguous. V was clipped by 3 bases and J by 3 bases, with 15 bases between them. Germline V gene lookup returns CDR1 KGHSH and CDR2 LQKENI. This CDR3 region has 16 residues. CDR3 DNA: TGTGCCAGCTCACCTTCCCTTTCGGACGGTGGAAACACCATATATTTT. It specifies CASSPSLSDGGNTIYF.

CDR3: CASSGGPGNQPQHF. In DNA form, the CDR3 reads TGTGCCAGCAGTGGGGGGCCAGGCAATCAGCCCCAGCATTTT. This sequence joins TRBV2 and TRBJ1-5, with a possible D match to TRBD1 (6 bases). The V end lost 4 bases, the J end lost 2 bases, and 9 bases lay between the germline ends. Germline V gives CDR1 SNHLY, CDR2 FYNNEI. The CDR3 runs to 14 residues. Drawing the rest from reference TRBV2 and TRBJ1-5, the complete variable domain is EPEVTQTPSHQVTQMGQEVILRCVPISNHLYFYWYRQILGQKVEFLVSFYNNEISEKSEIFDDQFSVERPDGSNFTLKIRSTKLEDSAMYFCASSGGPGNQPQHFGDGTRLSIL.

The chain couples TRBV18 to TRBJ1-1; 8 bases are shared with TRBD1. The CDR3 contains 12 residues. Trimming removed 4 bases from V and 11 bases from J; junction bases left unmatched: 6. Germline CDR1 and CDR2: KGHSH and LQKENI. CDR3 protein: CASSRTGRVAFF. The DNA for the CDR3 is TGTGCCAGCTCACGGACAGGGAGGGTCGCTTTCTTT.

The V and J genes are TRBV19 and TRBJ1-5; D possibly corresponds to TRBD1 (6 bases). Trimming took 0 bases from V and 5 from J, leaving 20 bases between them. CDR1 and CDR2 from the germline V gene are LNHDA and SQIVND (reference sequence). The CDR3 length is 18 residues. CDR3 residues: CASSIDRATGTMDQPQHF. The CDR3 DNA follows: TGTGCCAGTAGTATAGACCGCGCGACAGGTACGATGGATCAGCCCCAGCATTTT.

The CDR3 spells CASSLGVTGNQPQHF. In nucleotides, the CDR3 is TGTGCCAGCAGCTTGGGGGTTACGGGCAATCAGCCCCAGCATTTT. The chain uses TRBV5-6 and TRBJ1-5, with no clear D. The CDR3 loop spans 15 amino acids. V dropped 0 bases and J dropped 2 bases, with 9 bases sitting between them. Per the germline V gene, CDR1 is SGHDT and CDR2 is YYEEEE.

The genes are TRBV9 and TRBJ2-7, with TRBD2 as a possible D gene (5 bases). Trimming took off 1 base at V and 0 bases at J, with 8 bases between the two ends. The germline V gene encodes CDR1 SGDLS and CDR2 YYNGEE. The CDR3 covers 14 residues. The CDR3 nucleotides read TGTGCCAGCAGCGTACTGGGGAGCTCCTACGAGCAGTACTTC. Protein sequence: CASSVLGSSYEQYF.

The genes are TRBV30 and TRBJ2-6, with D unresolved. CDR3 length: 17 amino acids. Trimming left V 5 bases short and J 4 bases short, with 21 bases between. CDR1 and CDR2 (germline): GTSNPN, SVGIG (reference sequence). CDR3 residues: CAWARGRVKAGANVLTF. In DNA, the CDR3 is TGTGCCTGGGCCCGTGGAAGGGTCAAGGCCGGGGCCAACGTCCTGACTTTC.

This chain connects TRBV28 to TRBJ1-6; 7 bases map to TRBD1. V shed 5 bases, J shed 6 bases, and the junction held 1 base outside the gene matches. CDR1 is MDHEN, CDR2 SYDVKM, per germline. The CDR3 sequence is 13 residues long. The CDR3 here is CASSRQGNSPLHF. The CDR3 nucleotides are TGTGCCAGCAGTCGACAGGGTAATTCACCCCTCCACTTT. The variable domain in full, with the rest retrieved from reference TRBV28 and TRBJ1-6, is DVKVTQSSRYLVKRTGEKVFLECVQDMDHENMFWYRQDPGLGLRLIYFSYDVKMKEKGDIPEGYSVSREKKERFSLILESASTNQTSMYLCASSRQGNSPLHFGNGTRLTVT.

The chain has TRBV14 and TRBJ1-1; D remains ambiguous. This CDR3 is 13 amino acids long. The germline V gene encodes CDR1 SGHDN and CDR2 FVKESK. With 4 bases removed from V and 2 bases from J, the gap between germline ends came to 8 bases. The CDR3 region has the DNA TGTGCCAGCAGCCGAGACCGTAACACTGAAGCTTTCTTT. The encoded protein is CASSRDRNTEAFF.

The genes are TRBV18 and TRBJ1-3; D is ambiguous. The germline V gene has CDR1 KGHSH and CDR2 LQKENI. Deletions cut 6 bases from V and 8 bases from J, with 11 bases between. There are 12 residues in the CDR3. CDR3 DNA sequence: TGTGCCAGCTCGGTCACGGAGGACACCATATATTTT. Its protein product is CASSVTEDTIYF.

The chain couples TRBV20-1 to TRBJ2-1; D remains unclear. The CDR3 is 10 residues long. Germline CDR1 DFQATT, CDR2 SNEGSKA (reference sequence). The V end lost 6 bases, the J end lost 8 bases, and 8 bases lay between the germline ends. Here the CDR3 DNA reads TGCAGTGCGAAAATGGATGAGCAGTTCTTC. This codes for CSAKMDEQFF.

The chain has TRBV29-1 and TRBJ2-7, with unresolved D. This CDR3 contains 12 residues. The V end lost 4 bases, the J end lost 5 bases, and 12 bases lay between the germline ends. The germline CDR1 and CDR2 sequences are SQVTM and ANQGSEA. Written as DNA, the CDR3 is TGCAGCGTTGCCCCACAAGGCGACGAGCAGTACTTC. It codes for CSVAPQGDEQYF.

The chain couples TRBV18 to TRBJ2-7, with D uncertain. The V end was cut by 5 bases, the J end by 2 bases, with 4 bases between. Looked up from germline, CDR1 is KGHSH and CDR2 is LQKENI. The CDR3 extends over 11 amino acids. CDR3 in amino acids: CASSSPYEQYF. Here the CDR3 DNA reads TGTGCCAGCTCATCCCCCTACGAGCAGTACTTC.

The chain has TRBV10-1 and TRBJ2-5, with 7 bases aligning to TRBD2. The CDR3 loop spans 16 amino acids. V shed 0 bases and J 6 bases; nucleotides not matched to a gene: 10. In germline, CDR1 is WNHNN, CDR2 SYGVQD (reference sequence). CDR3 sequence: CASSESREGWKKTQYF. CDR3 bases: TGCGCCAGCAGTGAGTCGAGGGAGGGATGGAAAAAGACCCAGTACTTC.

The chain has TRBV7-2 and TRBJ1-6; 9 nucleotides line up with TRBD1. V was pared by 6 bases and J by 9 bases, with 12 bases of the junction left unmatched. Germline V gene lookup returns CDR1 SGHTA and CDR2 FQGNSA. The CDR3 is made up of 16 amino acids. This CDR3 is CASRGGGTGPPSPLHF. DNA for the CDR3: TGTGCCAGCAGGGGGGGAGGGACAGGGCCTCCTTCACCCCTCCACTTT.

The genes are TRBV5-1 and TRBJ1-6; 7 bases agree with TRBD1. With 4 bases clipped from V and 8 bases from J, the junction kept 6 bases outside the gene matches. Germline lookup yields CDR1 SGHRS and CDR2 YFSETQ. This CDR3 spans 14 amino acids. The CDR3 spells CASSGGQTYSPLHF. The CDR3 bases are TGCGCCAGCAGCGGGGGACAGACCTATTCACCCCTCCACTTT.